A single sample is the source of the 24 T cell receptor beta chains below, sequenced in a study of cytomegalovirus exposure and HLA in healthy donors. Amplification used 60 Vbeta primers and 13 Jbeta primers. Some clones are missing from TCRdb's copy, which holds only in-frame ones; the method was immunoSEQ multiplex PCR. The top ten clones hold 1.8% of a sample with more than 200,000 clones, about three quarters of them seen once. The sample comprised PBMCs. The origin of the receptors is a male donor in good health and CMV-seronegative.

The chain links TRBV18 to TRBJ2-7; the D gene is possibly TRBD2 (5 bases). CDR1 and CDR2 (germline): KGHSH, LQKENI. CDR3 length: 13 residues. Trimming pared 0 bases from V and 7 bases from J, leaving 10 bases between. CDR3 sequence: CASSPPTTGEQYF. The CDR3 nucleotides read TGTGCCAGCTCACCACCCACAACGGGGGAGCAGTACTTC.

V usage is TRBV25-1 and J usage is TRBJ2-5; 12 bases are a match to TRBD1. Germline trimming cut 3 bases from V and 5 bases from J; bases unmatched to any gene: 7. Germline loops: CDR1 MGHDK, CDR2 SYGVNS. The length of the CDR3 is 16 residues. CDR3 sequence: CASSDNGTGGRETQYF. CDR3 DNA sequence: TGTGCCAGCAGTGACAACGGGACAGGGGGCAGGGAGACCCAGTACTTC. Looking up the rest from reference TRBV25-1 and TRBJ2-5 gives the full variable domain: EADIYQTPRYLVIGTGKKITLECSQTMGHDKMYWYQQDPGMELHLIHYSYGVNSTEKGDLSSESTVSRIRTEHFPLTLESARPSHTSQYLCASSDNGTGGRETQYFGPGTRLLVL.

J is TRBJ2-2 and V is TRBV5-1; tentatively, D is TRBD1 (5 bases). This CDR3 region has 14 residues. Germline CDR1 and CDR2: SGHRS and YFSETQ. Trimming shortened V by 4 bases and J by 3 bases, and 10 bases separated the two germline ends. DNA of the CDR3: TGCGCCAGCAGCCAGGGTCAGTACACCGGGGAGCTGTTTTTT. Translating gives CASSQGQYTGELFF.

This chain links TRBV28 with TRBJ1-1; D is possibly TRBD1 (6 bases). Trimming left V 3 bases short and J 1 base short, with 18 bases between. CDR3 length: 17 residues. Germline lookup yields CDR1 MDHEN and CDR2 SYDVKM. The CDR3 loop reads CASSFLLRGGANTEAFF. CDR3 nucleotides: TGTGCCAGCAGTTTCCTACTCCGGGGGGGGGCGAACACTGAAGCTTTCTTT.

This chain joins TRBV4-1 and TRBJ2-7; D not resolved. Germline V gives CDR1 MGHRA, CDR2 YSYEKL. The CDR3 loop spans 12 amino acids. The V end was cut by 0 bases, the J end by 7 bases, with 7 bases between. CDR3: CASSQDPREQYF. CDR3 bases: TGCGCCAGCAGCCAAGACCCCAGGGAGCAGTACTTC.

The chain recombines TRBV27 with TRBJ1-6; D perhaps matches TRBD1 (5 bases). Trimming cost V 8 bases and J 8 bases, with 16 bases left between them. CDR3 size: 14 residues. Germline-derived CDR1 and CDR2 are MNHEY and SMNVEV (reference sequence). The CDR3 spells CASCETGPYSPLHF. CDR3 sequence (DNA): TGTGCCAGCTGCGAAACAGGCCCGTATTCACCCCTCCACTTT.

This clone was seen just once. Other nucleotide sequences in the sample specify the same CDR3. This sequence joins TRBV4-3 and TRBJ1-5; the D is unclear. Germline CDR1 and CDR2: LGHNA and YSLEER. This CDR3 spans 13 amino acids. V was clipped by 0 bases and J by 4 bases, with 4 bases between them. In DNA, the CDR3 is TGCGCCAGCAGCCAAGATCGGAATCAGCCCCAGCATTTT. Its protein is CASSQDRNQPQHF.

The rearrangement links TRBV2 to TRBJ1-1, with a tentative D call TRBD1 (6 bases). V was shortened by 2 bases and J by 5 bases, with 15 bases between the two germline ends. Germline assignment: CDR1 SNHLY and CDR2 FYNNEI. The CDR3 runs to 15 residues. CDR3 nucleotides: TGTGCCAGCAGTGAAACCGCAGGGGAGTTGACTGAAGCTTTCTTT. Protein sequence: CASSETAGELTEAFF.

This chain uses TRBV7-3 with TRBJ1-1; D is perhaps TRBD1 (5 bases). V gave up 5 bases and J gave up 5 bases, with 18 bases separating them. CDR3 length equals 15 residues. CDR1 SGHTA and CDR2 FQGTGA come from the germline V gene. Written as DNA, the CDR3 is TGTGCCAGCAGCGCCCAGGGTCCAGGGAGGACTGAAGCTTTCTTT. This codes for CASSAQGPGRTEAFF.

This chain connects TRBV7-9 to TRBJ1-3; 7 positions match TRBD1. The length of the CDR3 is 17 residues. Trimming cost V 5 bases and J 0 bases; bases outside gene matches: 10. Germline values: CDR1 SEHNR, CDR2 FQNEAQ (reference sequence). CDR3 nucleotide sequence: TGTGCCAGCAGCCTAGGGGGCAGCCAGAGCTCTGGAAACACCATATATTTT. Translation: CASSLGGSQSSGNTIYF. Using reference TRBV7-9 and TRBJ1-3 for the parts outside the CDR3, the full variable domain is DTGVSQNPRHKITKRGQNVTFRCDPISEHNRLYWYRQTLGQGPEFLTYFQNEAQLEKSRLLSDRFSAERPKGSFSTLEIQRTEQGDSAMYLCASSLGGSQSSGNTIYFGEGSWLTVV.

The rearrangement joins TRBV28 to TRBJ1-1; 9 bases map to TRBD1. This CDR3 comprises 14 residues. The germline V gene encodes CDR1 MDHEN and CDR2 SYDVKM. Trimming took 5 bases from V and 3 from J; bases not matched to a gene: 4. The CDR3 DNA follows: TGTGCCAGCAGTCTGGGACAGGGACACACTGAAGCTTTCTTT. Its translation: CASSLGQGHTEAFF.

This clone was seen more than once but under ten times. The CDR3 coding sequence is TGTGCCAGCAGCACAATATCTAGGAATCCTACTAGCACAGATACGCAGTATTTT. The encoded protein is CASSTISRNPTSTDTQYF. The chain joins TRBV27 to TRBJ2-3; D is unresolved. Deletions cut 6 bases from V and 0 bases from J, with 22 bases between. CDR1 and CDR2 (germline): MNHEY, SMNVEV (reference sequence). The CDR3 consists of 18 residues.

The chain has TRBV7-9 and TRBJ2-7; 10 positions agree with TRBD1. Germline V CDR1 and CDR2: SEHNR, FQNEAQ (reference sequence). This CDR3 has 15 residues. Losses at the gene ends were 4 bases for V and 2 bases for J; bases not matched to a gene: 5. As DNA, the CDR3 is TGTGCCAGCAGCTCTCCGGGACAGGGGACCTACGAGCAGTACTTC. As protein: CASSSPGQGTYEQYF.

This sequence joins TRBV21-1 and TRBJ1-1. TRBV21-1 has pseudogene status. The CDR3 has 13 amino acids. Here the CDR3 DNA reads TGTGCCAGCAGTGAGGCAGGGAGGACTGAAGCTTTCTTT. This codes for CASSEAGRTEAFF.

This clone was picked up a small number of times. This chain uses TRBV6-1 with TRBJ1-5, with D possibly being TRBD1 (5 bases). Germline CDR1 and CDR2: MNHNS and SASEGT. Deletions cut 6 bases from V and 0 bases from J, with 9 bases between. This CDR3 is built from 14 residues. The CDR3 DNA sequence: TGTGCCAGCAGCCGGACAAGTAGCAATCAGCCCCAGCATTTT. This translates into CASSRTSSNQPQHF.

In its sample, this clone was seen once. V and J are TRBV27 and TRBJ2-5; 9 nucleotides line up with TRBD1. The J call is in doubt because the DNA end fits TRBJ2-7 better. CDR3 length equals 12 residues. Per the germline V gene, CDR1 is MNHEY and CDR2 is SMNVEV (reference sequence). CDR3 sequence (DNA): TGTGCCAGCAGCGACAGGGGGAGCGAGCAGTACTTC. It translates to CASSDRGSEQYF.

Concerning this clone: Other DNA sequences within the sample encode an identical CDR3. The chain is built from TRBV27 and TRBJ2-7, with a possible D match to TRBD1 (5 bases). V lost 0 bases and J 4 bases, leaving 7 bases between the germline ends. Germline V CDR1 and CDR2: MNHEY, SMNVEV (reference sequence). The CDR3 sequence is 13 residues long. The chain's CDR3 is CASSLSPGYEQYF. The DNA for the CDR3 is TGTGCCAGCAGTTTATCCCCAGGGTACGAGCAGTACTTC.

This rearrangement joins TRBV29-1 to TRBJ2-4; perhaps TRBD1 as D (6 bases). Germline values: CDR1 SQVTM, CDR2 ANQGSEA. The CDR3 has 14 amino acids. The ends were cut back, 6 bases at V and 3 bases at J, with 15 bases in the middle. CDR3 in amino acids: CSVSGQLGKNIQYF. CDR3 DNA sequence: TGCAGCGTCTCCGGACAGCTAGGCAAAAACATTCAGTACTTC.

The chain carries TRBV18 and TRBJ2-3; no firm D call. Germline CDR1 reads KGHSH; CDR2 reads LQKENI. The V and J ends lost 2 bases and 0 bases respectively, with 9 bases between them. This CDR3 has 15 amino acids. The CDR3 spells CASSPSYTSTDTQYF. CDR3 DNA: TGTGCCAGCTCACCATCGTATACTAGCACAGATACGCAGTATTTT.

The gene calls are TRBV6-5 and TRBJ2-7, with 8 bases that match TRBD2. The germline V gene encodes CDR1 MNHEY and CDR2 SVGAGI. This CDR3 is built from 16 residues. The V segment lost 4 bases and the J segment 3 bases; nucleotides outside the gene matches: 11. DNA for the CDR3: TGTGCCAGCAGTTCCCCACGGGCGGGAGGAATCTACGAGCAGTACTTC. Its translation: CASSSPRAGGIYEQYF.

This clone has only one observation. The chain combines TRBV6-5 with TRBJ1-2; 7 positions agree with TRBD1. Germline CDR1 reads MNHEY; CDR2 reads SVGAGI. The CDR3 covers 13 residues. V was pared by 7 bases and J by 4 bases, with 6 bases of the junction left unmatched. CDR3 residues: CASTDPGGYGYTF. The CDR3 nucleotides read TGTGCCAGCACCGATCCAGGGGGCTATGGCTACACCTTC.

The chain combines TRBV28 with TRBJ1-2; 10 bases fit TRBD1. This CDR3 contains 16 residues. CDR1 and CDR2 from the germline V gene are MDHEN and SYDVKM. J was trimmed by 1 base and V by 6 bases; bases with no gene match: 8. CDR3 region: CASRDGTGASNYGYTF. The CDR3 DNA reads TGTGCCAGCAGGGACGGGACAGGGGCGAGTAACTATGGCTACACCTTC.

V is TRBV6-5 and J is TRBJ2-3, with unresolved D. The V gene lost 8 bases and the J gene lost 0 bases, with 9 bases spanning the gap. Per germline, CDR1 MNHEY and CDR2 SVGAGI. The CDR3 runs to 13 residues. Here the CDR3 reads CASRSPSTDTQYF. DNA for the CDR3: TGTGCCAGCCGTTCCCCTAGCACAGATACGCAGTATTTT.

J is TRBJ2-1 and V is TRBV7-2; 7 bases are shared with TRBD2. Germline loops: CDR1 SGHTA, CDR2 FQGNSA. This CDR3 is 13 amino acids long. J was trimmed by 9 bases and V by 7 bases; bases with no gene match: 9. The CDR3 DNA follows: TGTGCCAGCAACCGAAATGGGGAGGGTGAGCAGTTCTTC. It yields the protein CASNRNGEGEQFF.